This passage covers 10 T cell receptor beta chains from one sample sequenced in a study of neurological immune-mediated disorders (dated by TCRdb to about 2019). Libraries came from 5' RACE. The instrument was an Illumina HiSeq 2500. TCRdb reanalyzed the raw reads on its own, using fastp at Q25 for trimming and MiXCR for clone calling, and kept in-frame beta chains. One record per CDR3 amino acid sequence lists the most common genes and DNA. In all, the sample holds approximately 59,000 distinct CDR3 sequences, and approximately 5.3% of those were seen once. Roughly 5.7% of the sample is held by the ten biggest clonotypes. The sample consisted of PBMCs. The source of these receptors is a human donor with multiple sclerosis. The donor label of this sample is uncertain.

This clonotype was seen ten or more times. The V and J genes are TRBV10-3 and TRBJ2-4; the D gene is possibly TRBD1 (6 bases). The CDR3 has 12 residues. Per germline, CDR1 ENHRY and CDR2 SYGVKD. V was cut by 6 bases and J by 7 bases, with 10 bases left in between. The CDR3 DNA is TGTGCCATCAGCCCCACAGGGAACATTCAGTACTTC. Amino acids: CAISPTGNIQYF.

This clonotype was counted at least ten times. The chain is built from TRBV12-3 or TRBV12-4 and TRBJ2-1; D not resolved. This CDR3 has 15 residues. The V end lost 4 bases, the J end lost 2 bases, and 12 bases lay between the germline ends. Here the CDR3 reads CASSSIRVTYNEQFF. The CDR3 coding sequence is TGTGCCAGCAGTTCGATAAGGGTTACCTACAATGAGCAGTTCTTC.

This clonotype was seen ten or more times. The chain links TRBV12-3 or TRBV12-4 to TRBJ1-5; perhaps TRBD1 as D (5 bases). This CDR3 has 13 residues. The germline V and J ends were trimmed by 6 bases and 7 bases, with 13 bases remaining between them. Written as DNA, the CDR3 is TGTGCCAGCAGCCGGGACGAGGGACAGCCCCAGCATTTT. Translation: CASSRDEGQPQHF.

The V call is TRBV25-1, the J call TRBJ2-7; no definite D call. The CDR3 is made up of 13 amino acids. The V end was cut by 3 bases, the J end by 4 bases, with 10 bases between. The V gene's germline CDR1 is MGHDK and CDR2 SYGVNS. Here the CDR3 reads CASSESQLYEQYF. The CDR3 DNA is TGTGCCAGCAGTGAGTCCCAACTTTACGAGCAGTACTTC.

Many counts were recorded for this clonotype. The V gene is TRBV7-2, the J gene TRBJ1-1; TRBD1 matches at 10 bases. This CDR3 spans 14 amino acids. The V segment lost 4 bases and the J segment 10 bases; nucleotides outside the gene matches: 9. Germline CDR1 reads SGHTA; CDR2 reads FQGNSA. Here the CDR3 reads CASSSDRGRGSAFF. Here the CDR3 DNA reads TGTGCCAGCAGCTCCGACAGGGGGCGCGGGTCAGCTTTCTTT.

In this sample, this clonotype turned up many times. The chain joins TRBV20-1 to TRBJ2-1; D is possibly TRBD2 (5 bases). The V end lost 1 base, the J end lost 2 bases, and 6 bases lay between the germline ends. The germline V gene has CDR1 DFQATT and CDR2 SNEGSKA (reference sequence). The CDR3 runs 13 residues. CDR3 sequence: CSARALAYNEQFF. The CDR3 DNA sequence: TGCAGTGCTAGAGCACTAGCCTACAATGAGCAGTTCTTC.

This clonotype has a count of ten or more. This chain links TRBV20-1 with TRBJ2-5; D remains unclear. V was shortened by 6 bases and J by 5 bases, with 13 bases between the two germline ends. The germline V gene has CDR1 DFQATT and CDR2 SNEGSKA (reference sequence). There are 12 residues in the CDR3. CDR3: CSARLMRETQYF. CDR3 bases: TGCAGTGCCAGATTGATGAGGGAGACCCAGTACTTC.

This clonotype was recorded many times. The chain is built from TRBV7-2 and TRBJ2-1; the D is unclear. V lost 0 bases, J lost 9 bases, and 9 bases lay in between. Germline V gene lookup returns CDR1 SGHTA and CDR2 FQGNSA. The CDR3 length is 13 residues. CDR3: CASSLAASGEQFF. The CDR3 region has the DNA TGTGCCAGCAGCTTAGCGGCAAGTGGTGAGCAGTTCTTC. Complete variable domain (other parts from reference TRBV7-2 and TRBJ2-1): GAGVSQSPSNKVTEKGKDVELRCDPISGHTALYWYRQSLGQGLEFLIYFQGNSAPDKSGLPSDRFSAERTGGSVSTLTIQRTQQEDSAVYLCASSLAASGEQFFGPGTRLTVL.

This clonotype was detected ten times or more. The genes are TRBV18 and TRBJ1-1; D is uncertain. This CDR3 comprises 15 residues. Germline loops: CDR1 KGHSH, CDR2 LQKENI. Trimming removed 5 bases at V and 3 bases at J, with 16 bases between. CDR3 in amino acids: CASSFWAPGDTEAFF. The CDR3 DNA follows: TGTGCCAGCTCATTCTGGGCCCCTGGGGACACTGAAGCTTTCTTT.

This clonotype came up many times. V usage is TRBV7-3 and J usage is TRBJ2-1; TRBD2 matches 10 bases. V lost 6 bases, J lost 8 bases, and 10 bases stayed unmatched. This CDR3 region has 15 residues. The germline V gene has CDR1 SGHTA and CDR2 FQGTGA. The CDR3 is CASSTAGGAGDEQFF. The CDR3 coding sequence is TGTGCCAGCAGTACAGCGGGGGGGGCCGGGGATGAGCAGTTCTTC.